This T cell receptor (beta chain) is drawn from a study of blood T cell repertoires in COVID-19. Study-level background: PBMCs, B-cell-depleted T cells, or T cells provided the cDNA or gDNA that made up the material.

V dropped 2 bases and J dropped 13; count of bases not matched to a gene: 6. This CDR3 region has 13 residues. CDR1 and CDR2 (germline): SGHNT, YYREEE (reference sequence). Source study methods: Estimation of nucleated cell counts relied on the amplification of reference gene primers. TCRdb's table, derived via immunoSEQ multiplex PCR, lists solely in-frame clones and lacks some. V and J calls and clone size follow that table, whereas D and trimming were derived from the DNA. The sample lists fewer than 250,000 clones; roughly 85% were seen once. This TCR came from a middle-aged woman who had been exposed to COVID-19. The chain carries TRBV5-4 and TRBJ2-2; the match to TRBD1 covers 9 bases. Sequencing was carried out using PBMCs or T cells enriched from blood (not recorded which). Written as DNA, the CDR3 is TGTGCCAGCAGCTTACAGGGGGCTTTAGGGCTGTTTTTT. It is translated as CASSLQGALGLFF.